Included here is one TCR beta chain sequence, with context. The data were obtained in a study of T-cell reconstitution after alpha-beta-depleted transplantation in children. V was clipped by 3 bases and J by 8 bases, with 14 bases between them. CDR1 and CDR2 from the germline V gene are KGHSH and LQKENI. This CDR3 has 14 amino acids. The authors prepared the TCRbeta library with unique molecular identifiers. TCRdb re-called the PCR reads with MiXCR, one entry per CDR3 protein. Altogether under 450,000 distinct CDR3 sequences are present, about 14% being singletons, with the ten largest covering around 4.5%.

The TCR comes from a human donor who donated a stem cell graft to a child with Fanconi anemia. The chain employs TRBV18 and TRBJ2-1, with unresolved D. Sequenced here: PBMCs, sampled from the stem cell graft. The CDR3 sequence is CASSPPQRTDEQFF. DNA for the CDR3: TGTGCCAGCTCACCCCCCCAAAGAACGGATGAGCAGTTCTTC.